This T cell receptor beta chain was found in a study of shared clonotypes between healthy human individuals. A CD45RA+ naive subset and a CD45RA-negative memory subset were split from CD4+ cells. With 4 bases removed from V and 0 bases from J, the gap between germline ends came to 9 bases. The CDR3 has 15 residues. CDR1 and CDR2 from the germline V gene are MDHEN and SYDVKM. Study conclusions and caveats: Relative to clonotypes present in all four donors, those not shared had lower generation probabilities.

In the case of this clone: Antigen: not known.

The repertoire was sequenced with immunoSEQ multiplex PCR; TCRdb's copy has only in-frame clones and lacks some. Of about 1 million clones in the sample, roughly 80% were seen once. The chain combines TRBV28 with TRBJ1-4, with D maybe TRBD1 (6 bases). The clonotype was recovered from a man aged 18 to 29 in good health. Specimen: memory CD4+ T cells sorted from blood. Stated subset: CD45RA-negative fraction. CDR3 protein: CASSSQGTTNEKLFF. The DNA for the CDR3 is TGTGCCAGCAGTTCACAGGGTACAACTAATGAAAAACTGTTTTTT.